The next 24 T cell receptor beta chains were all read from a single sample in a study of regulatory T cells in long-lasting Graves disease. TCR beta libraries were built with iRepertoire HTBI primers and Arm-PCR of CDR3 regions. MiXCR, run by TCRdb on the multiplex PCR reads, gives a single entry per CDR3 protein. This table holds over 350,000 distinct CDR3 sequences, 15% found once. Time point reported: newly diagnosed GD, antithyroid drugs for less than 3 months. The TCR library was made from RNA that had been extracted from PBMCs in TRIzol. These data are also associated with another study on T cells in Graves' hyperthyroidism and ophthalmopathy.

This sample comprised peripheral blood mononuclear cells (PBMCs), obtained at new diagnosis, from a patient treated with antithyroid drugs. Receptor source: a woman in her thirties or forties with Graves disease.

The V and J genes are TRBV24-1 and TRBJ2-1; 8 nucleotides align to TRBD1. J was trimmed by 8 bases and V by 4 bases; bases with no gene match: 9. The V gene's germline CDR1 is KGHDR and CDR2 SFDVKD. This CDR3 comprises 15 residues. The CDR3 sequence: CATSDRTGIQDEQFF. DNA for the CDR3: TGTGCCACCAGTGACCGGACAGGGATCCAAGATGAGCAGTTCTTC.

This clonotype was counted only a few times. The chain has TRBV18 and TRBJ2-7, with D possibly matching TRBD2 (6 bases). Trimming shortened V by 2 bases and J by 0 bases, and 11 bases separated the two germline ends. CDR1 and CDR2 (germline): KGHSH, LQKENI. This CDR3 region has 15 residues. This chain's CDR3 is CASSPVADSSYEQYF. The CDR3 nucleotides read TGTGCCAGCTCACCAGTAGCGGACTCCTCCTACGAGCAGTACTTC. The full variable domain, in which reference TRBV18 and TRBJ2-7 provide the parts outside the CDR3, is NAGVMQNPRHLVRRRGQEARLRCSPMKGHSHVYWYRQLPEEGLKFMVYLQKENIIDESGMPKERFSAEFPKEGPSILRIQQVVRGDSAAYFCASSPVADSSYEQYFGPGTRLTVT.

This rearrangement joins TRBV11-2 to TRBJ2-5, with TRBD2 matching 13 bases. The CDR3 extends over 17 amino acids. The junction had 8 bases not matched to a gene; V was cut back by 3 bases and J by 4 bases. Germline V gives CDR1 SGHAT, CDR2 FQNNGV. CDR3 nucleotide sequence: TGTGCCAGCAGCTTCGATCGGACTAGCGGGAGTGCAGAGACCCAGTACTTC. Amino acid sequence: CASSFDRTSGSAETQYF.

A few counts support this clonotype. CDR3 bases: TGCAGCGTTGATCCGGGGACTAGCGGGTATTACAATGAGCAGTTCTTC. Translation gives CSVDPGTSGYYNEQFF. The V gene is TRBV29-1, the J gene TRBJ2-1; 12 positions match TRBD2. Germline assignment: CDR1 SQVTM and CDR2 ANQGSEA. The V and J ends lost 3 bases and 4 bases, in that order; junction bases with no gene match: 7. This CDR3 is built from 16 residues.

Concerning this clonotype: A much larger clone lies a single base off, so this may be a read error. The chain links TRBV2 to TRBJ2-7, with 9 bases identical to TRBD1. Germline values: CDR1 SNHLY, CDR2 FYNNEI. This CDR3 spans 14 amino acids. V lost 10 bases, J lost 2 bases, and 9 bases stayed unmatched. CDR3 DNA sequence: TGTGCCACCAAGGGGGACAGGGCGCCCTACGAGCAGTACTTC. Translating it yields CATKGDRAPYEQYF.

This clonotype has at least ten counts. The gene calls are TRBV15 and TRBJ2-3, with a tentative D call TRBD2 (6 bases). This CDR3 contains 12 residues. V gave up 9 bases and J gave up 12 bases, with 19 bases separating them. Per germline, CDR1 LNHNV and CDR2 YYDKDF (reference sequence). The CDR3 reads CATGGNFGVQYF. In DNA form, the CDR3 reads TGTGCCACTGGAGGGAATTTCGGCGTCCAGTATTTT.

This clonotype was counted many times. V usage is TRBV10-1 and J usage is TRBJ2-7, with D possibly matching TRBD2 (5 bases). The CDR3 is made up of 13 amino acids. Germline CDR1 reads WNHNN; CDR2 reads SYGVQD (reference sequence). Trimming removed 3 bases from V and 5 bases from J, with 11 bases in between. CDR3 loop: CASSDGRSDEQYF. In nucleotides, the CDR3 is TGCGCCAGCAGTGATGGGAGATCTGACGAGCAGTACTTC.

This clonotype was recorded many times. V and J are TRBV30 and TRBJ2-7; 7 bases map to TRBD2. Germline assignment: CDR1 GTSNPN and CDR2 SVGIG (reference sequence). Trimming cost V 0 bases and J 3 bases; bases outside gene matches: 5. CDR3 length equals 14 residues. The chain's CDR3 is CAWSVMGGSYEQYF. DNA for the CDR3: TGTGCCTGGAGTGTAATGGGCGGGAGCTACGAGCAGTACTTC. The whole variable domain, remainder taken from reference TRBV30 and TRBJ2-7, is SQTIHQWPATLVQPVGSPLSLECTVEGTSNPNLYWYRQAAGRGLQLLFYSVGIGQISSEVPQNLSASRPQDRQFILSSKKLLLSDSGFYLCAWSVMGGSYEQYFGPGTRLTVT.

This clonotype has at least ten counts. This chain connects TRBV6-1 to TRBJ1-4, with a tentative D call TRBD1 (6 bases). Trimming removed 5 bases at V and 8 bases at J, with 18 bases between. Germline values: CDR1 MNHNS, CDR2 SASEGT. The CDR3 extends over 15 amino acids. CDR3 sequence reads: CASSPPGHPAEKLFF. In DNA form, the CDR3 reads TGTGCCAGCAGTCCACCGGGACACCCGGCGGAAAAACTGTTTTTT.

This clonotype was recorded at least ten times. The chain combines TRBV11-3 with TRBJ2-1; D is perhaps TRBD2 (5 bases). Germline V lookup: CDR1 SGHNT, CDR2 YENEEA. V gave up 5 bases and J gave up 2 bases, with 13 bases separating them. This CDR3 is built from 15 residues. CDR3 amino acids: CASSLPRAPYNEQFF. The CDR3 DNA reads TGTGCCAGCAGCCTGCCGAGGGCCCCCTACAATGAGCAGTTCTTC.

This clonotype was seen many times. The genes are TRBV10-3 and TRBJ1-3; D remains unclear. The CDR3 consists of 17 residues. Trimming pared 1 base from V and 0 bases from J, leaving 13 bases between. Germline lookup yields CDR1 ENHRY and CDR2 SYGVKD. The CDR3 loop reads CAISEFGDKVSGNTIYF. The CDR3 nucleotides are TGTGCCATCAGTGAGTTCGGGGATAAGGTCTCTGGAAACACCATATATTTT.

This clonotype was picked up many times. The V call is TRBV5-4, the J call TRBJ2-7, with unresolved D. V lost 4 bases and J 7 bases, leaving 9 bases between the germline ends. The CDR3 runs 11 residues. Germline CDR1 and CDR2: SGHNT and YYREEE (reference sequence). CDR3 sequence reads: CASSRNGEQYF. The CDR3 DNA reads TGTGCCAGCAGCCGCAACGGGGAGCAGTACTTC.

In its sample, this clonotype was seen many times. The genes are TRBV28 and TRBJ1-5; no firm D call. CDR3 length: 14 amino acids. Trimming removed 3 bases from V and 3 bases from J, with 9 bases in between. Germline V gene lookup returns CDR1 MDHEN and CDR2 SYDVKM. CDR3 DNA sequence: TGTGCCAGCAGTTTCCGGGGATACAATCAGCCCCAGCATTTT. It codes for CASSFRGYNQPQHF.

This chain joins TRBV20-1 and TRBJ2-3; TRBD2 might be the D (6 bases). Germline loops: CDR1 DFQATT, CDR2 SNEGSKA (reference sequence). V lost 3 bases and J lost 6, with 16 bases in between. The CDR3 covers 14 residues. CDR3: CSASRLGEEDTQYF. In DNA, the CDR3 is TGCAGTGCTAGTAGACTAGGGGAGGAGGATACGCAGTATTTT.

This clonotype was seen many times. The chain joins TRBV6-2 or TRBV6-3 to TRBJ2-3, with 9 bases fitting TRBD1. There are 14 residues in the CDR3. V lost 5 bases to trimming and J lost 0 bases; unmatched junction nucleotides: 0. Looked up from germline, CDR1 is MNHEY and CDR2 is SVGEGT. Here the CDR3 DNA reads TGTGCCAGCAGTGGGACAGGGAGCACAGATACGCAGTATTTT. Amino acids: CASSGTGSTDTQYF.

V is TRBV30 and J is TRBJ1-2; 11 nucleotides line up with TRBD1. Germline loops: CDR1 GTSNPN, CDR2 SVGIG (reference sequence). This CDR3 spans 16 amino acids. Trimming at V came to 1 base and at J to 0 bases, leaving 4 bases not matched to a gene. The CDR3 protein is CAWSGGTGGPNYGYTF. CDR3 bases: TGTGCCTGGAGTGGGGGGACAGGGGGACCTAACTATGGCTACACCTTC. Filled out from reference TRBV30 and TRBJ1-2, the complete variable domain reads SQTIHQWPATLVQPVGSPLSLECTVEGTSNPNLYWYRQAAGRGLQLLFYSVGIGQISSEVPQNLSASRPQDRQFILSSKKLLLSDSGFYLCAWSGGTGGPNYGYTFGSGTRLTVV.

This clonotype was seen more than once but under ten times. V usage is TRBV27 and J usage is TRBJ2-1; D possibly corresponds to TRBD2 (5 bases). The germline CDR1 and CDR2 sequences are MNHEY and SMNVEV (reference sequence). The ends were cut back, 4 bases at V and 5 bases at J, with 9 bases in the middle. The CDR3 contains 13 residues. DNA for the CDR3: TGTGCCAGCAGTTCCGGGATAAACAATGAGCAGTTCTTC. Its translation is CASSSGINNEQFF.

The chain uses TRBV13 and TRBJ1-2, with 7 positions matching TRBD1. CDR3 length: 15 amino acids. CDR1 is PRHDT and CDR2 is FYEKMQ in the germline V gene (reference sequence). V gave up 5 bases and J gave up 2 bases; unmatched junction bases: 8. The CDR3 loop reads CASSEPGQTNYGYTF. CDR3 DNA sequence: TGTGCCAGCAGCGAACCGGGACAGACCAACTATGGCTACACCTTC.

With respect to this clonotype: One junction end does not reproduce the germline sequence, and a read error may be involved. The chain uses TRBV9 and TRBJ2-2; D unresolved. The CDR3 sequence is 13 residues long. CDR1 is SGDLS, CDR2 YYNGEE, per germline. CDR3 region: CASSVGNSGELFF. The CDR3 DNA reads as TGTGCCAGCAGCGTAGGGAACAGCGGGGAGCTGTTTTTT.

This clonotype was recorded at least ten times. The gene calls are TRBV11-1 and TRBJ1-5, with a possible D match to TRBD1 (6 bases). The CDR3 consists of 20 residues. CDR1 and CDR2 from the germline V gene are SGHAT and FQDESV (reference sequence). Trimming took off 5 bases at V and 0 bases at J, with 26 bases between the two ends. The CDR3: CASSPRLDSRSVCSNQPQHF. As DNA, the CDR3 is TGTGCCAGCAGCCCACGTTTGGACAGCCGGAGTGTATGTAGCAATCAGCCCCAGCATTTT. Variable domain in full (rest from reference TRBV11-1 and TRBJ1-5): EAEVAQSPRYKITEKSQAVAFWCDPISGHATLYWYRQILGQGPELLVQFQDESVVDDSQLPKDRFSAERLKGVDSTLKIQPAELGDSAMYLCASSPRLDSRSVCSNQPQHFGDGTRLSIL.

This clonotype was recorded a few times. This chain uses TRBV27 with TRBJ2-7; 8 bases agree with TRBD2. The CDR3 runs 14 residues. V shed 8 bases and J 2 bases; nucleotides not matched to a gene: 8. Germline CDR1 MNHEY, CDR2 SMNVEV (reference sequence). Here the CDR3 reads CASQTSDTPYEQYF. CDR3 DNA: TGTGCCAGCCAGACTAGCGATACCCCCTACGAGCAGTACTTC.

This clonotype was observed a few times. The rearrangement links TRBV4-2 to TRBJ2-2, with D perhaps matching TRBD2 (7 bases). The germline V gene has CDR1 LGHNA and CDR2 YNFKEQ. Between the trimmed V and J ends, which lost 4 bases and 4 bases, there was a span of 16 bases. The CDR3 has 16 amino acids. The CDR3 reads CASSPAQGRGTGELFF. The CDR3 nucleotides are TGTGCCAGCAGCCCCGCTCAGGGGAGGGGCACCGGGGAGCTGTTTTTT.

This sequence joins TRBV27 and TRBJ2-2, with D possibly TRBD2 on 6 matching bases. Germline V gene lookup returns CDR1 MNHEY and CDR2 SMNVEV (reference sequence). Trimming stripped 0 bases from V and 3 bases from J, with 8 bases between. The CDR3 runs 15 residues. CDR3: CASSLSWGDTGELFF. The CDR3 region has the DNA TGTGCCAGCAGTTTATCTTGGGGGGACACCGGGGAGCTGTTTTTT.

This clonotype has at least ten counts. V and J are TRBV11-1 and TRBJ2-3; TRBD2 matches 10 bases. The CDR3 spans 17 residues. The germline V gene encodes CDR1 SGHAT and CDR2 FQDESV (reference sequence). V trimming: 3 bases; J trimming: 0 bases; junction bases outside the gene matches: 6. CDR3 region: CASSFPGLARSTDTQYF. The CDR3 nucleotides are TGTGCCAGCAGCTTCCCGGGACTAGCGAGAAGCACAGATACGCAGTATTTT.